The 22 T cell receptor beta chains reported below all come from one sample, sequenced in a study of blood T cell repertoires in COVID-19. The method was immunoSEQ multiplex PCR; TCRdb's version includes in-frame clones alone and lacks a portion of them. The top ten hold approximately 1.3% of the sample, which has about 220,000 clones, roughly 83% seen once. What was sequenced was PBMCs or T cells enriched from blood (not recorded which). These receptors originate from a woman aged 40 to 50 with acute COVID-19.

The CDR3 DNA reads TGCGCCAGCAGCCAAGATCTAGCGGGAAGCACAGATACGCAGTATTTT. It translates to CASSQDLAGSTDTQYF. The rearrangement uses TRBV4-1 and TRBJ2-3; 9 nucleotides agree with TRBD2. V was pared by 0 bases and J by 0 bases, with 1 base of the junction left unmatched. CDR1 and CDR2 from the germline V gene are MGHRA and YSYEKL. This CDR3 spans 16 amino acids.

The J gene is TRBJ1-3, the V gene TRBV18; D gene ambiguous. The V and J ends lost 5 bases and 4 bases respectively, with 6 bases between them. Germline CDR1 is KGHSH and CDR2 is LQKENI. This CDR3 is 12 amino acids long. CDR3 sequence: CASSYNGNTIYF. The CDR3 nucleotides read TGTGCCAGCTCATACAACGGAAACACCATATATTTT.

This clone was found once. Here the CDR3 DNA reads TGTGCCAGCAGCCAAGATTTTGCGGGGCGGGAGCAGTACTTC. This translates into CASSQDFAGREQYF. The V and J genes are TRBV4-2 and TRBJ2-7; tentative D call: TRBD2 (6 bases). The CDR3 runs to 14 residues. The germline V and J ends were trimmed by 0 bases and 7 bases, with 13 bases remaining between them. The V gene's germline CDR1 is LGHNA and CDR2 YNFKEQ.

The gene calls are TRBV5-1 and TRBJ1-2; possibly TRBD1 for D (6 bases). Trimming shortened V by 4 bases and J by 0 bases, and 13 bases separated the two germline ends. CDR3 length equals 15 residues. Germline V gene lookup returns CDR1 SGHRS and CDR2 YFSETQ. The CDR3 sequence: CASSDGQTTNYGYTF. CDR3 DNA: TGCGCCAGCAGCGATGGACAGACAACTAACTATGGCTACACCTTC.

This chain connects TRBV28 to TRBJ2-5, with D unclear. The CDR3 consists of 14 residues. Germline CDR1 MDHEN, CDR2 SYDVKM. Trimming took 2 bases from V and 0 from J, leaving 7 bases between them. The CDR3 bases are TGTGCCAGCAGTTTAGATCAGTACCAAGAGACCCAGTACTTC. This sequence encodes CASSLDQYQETQYF. The full variable domain, in which reference TRBV28 and TRBJ2-5 provide the parts outside the CDR3, is DVKVTQSSRYLVKRTGEKVFLECVQDMDHENMFWYRQDPGLGLRLIYFSYDVKMKEKGDIPEGYSVSREKKERFSLILESASTNQTSMYLCASSLDQYQETQYFGPGTRLLVL.

This sequence joins TRBV3-1 (or the pseudogene TRBV3-2) and TRBJ1-1; 8 bases align to TRBD1. The J segment lost 7 bases and the V segment lost 1 base, leaving 5 bases of the junction unmatched. The CDR3 consists of 14 residues. The germline gives CDR1 LGHDT, CDR2 YNNKEL (reference sequence). For the CDR3, the DNA is TGTGCCAGCAGCCAAGTCGGGACAGGTGGTGAAGCTTTCTTT. It yields the protein CASSQVGTGGEAFF.

The rearrangement uses TRBV6-5 and TRBJ1-1; the D gene is possibly TRBD1 (6 bases). Germline V lookup: CDR1 MNHEY, CDR2 SVGAGI. The CDR3 runs 15 residues. Trimming cost V 0 bases and J 8 bases, with 16 bases left between them. In DNA form, the CDR3 reads TGTGCCAGCAGTTACTCCCTTGTGGGGGCAACGGAAGCTTTCTTT. Protein sequence: CASSYSLVGATEAFF.

This clone has only a few counts. V and J are TRBV27 and TRBJ1-2; D remains unclear. The CDR3 is 14 residues long. The V end lost 8 bases, the J end lost 0 bases, and 13 bases lay between the germline ends. The germline CDR1 and CDR2 sequences are MNHEY and SMNVEV (reference sequence). In nucleotides, the CDR3 is TGTGCCAGCGGCTGGGCCCCGACTAACTATGGCTACACCTTC. This encodes CASGWAPTNYGYTF.

A few counts support this clone. V gene TRBV19 combines with J gene TRBJ1-4; tentatively, D is TRBD1 (6 bases). The V end was cut by 10 bases, the J end by 2 bases, with 17 bases between. The CDR3 consists of 15 residues. Germline lookup yields CDR1 LNHDA and CDR2 SQIVND (reference sequence). Here the CDR3 DNA reads TGTGCCACCAGGGGTCGAGGGGCCACTAATGAAAAACTGTTTTTT. This sequence encodes CATRGRGATNEKLFF.

J is TRBJ2-3 and V is TRBV30, with D perhaps TRBD1 (6 bases). The CDR3 is 14 residues long. Per the germline V gene, CDR1 is GTSNPN and CDR2 is SVGIG (reference sequence). Trimming cost V 2 bases and J 5 bases, with 14 bases left between them. The CDR3 DNA is TGTGCCTGGAGTACCCAAGGGGGTAAAGATACGCAGTATTTT. It translates to CAWSTQGGKDTQYF.

This chain joins TRBV18 and TRBJ1-4; D is ambiguous. CDR3 length: 13 residues. With 3 bases removed from V and 7 bases from J, the gap between germline ends came to 9 bases. Germline V CDR1 and CDR2: KGHSH, LQKENI. In DNA form, the CDR3 reads TGTGCCAGCTCACCCGCACTTGGTGAAAAACTGTTTTTT. Protein: CASSPALGEKLFF. The whole variable domain, remainder taken from reference TRBV18 and TRBJ1-4, is NAGVMQNPRHLVRRRGQEARLRCSPMKGHSHVYWYRQLPEEGLKFMVYLQKENIIDESGMPKERFSAEFPKEGPSILRIQQVVRGDSAAYFCASSPALGEKLFFGSGTQLSVL.

The J gene is TRBJ2-5, the V gene TRBV15, with 8 nucleotides matching TRBD2. The CDR3 runs 17 residues. Trimming cost V 0 bases and J 4 bases; bases outside gene matches: 10. Per the germline V gene, CDR1 is LNHNV and CDR2 is YYDKDF (reference sequence). The chain's CDR3 is CATSRDFVRGAGETQYF. The CDR3 nucleotides read TGTGCCACCAGCAGAGATTTTGTGCGGGGGGCCGGAGAGACCCAGTACTTC.

The chain couples TRBV24-1 to TRBJ2-1; TRBD2 might be the D (6 bases). The CDR3 extends over 13 amino acids. Germline lookup yields CDR1 KGHDR and CDR2 SFDVKD. The V end was cut by 7 bases, the J end by 4 bases, with 10 bases between. CDR3 nucleotide sequence: TGTGCCACCAGAAAGGGGACTTACAATGAGCAGTTCTTC. Translation gives CATRKGTYNEQFF.

Concerning this clone itself: The sample holds other DNA sequences that translate to the same CDR3. This chain connects TRBV3-1 (or the pseudogene TRBV3-2) to TRBJ2-5; 16 bases map to TRBD2. The CDR3 loop spans 16 amino acids. From germline, CDR1 is LGHDT and CDR2 YNNKEL (reference sequence). J gave up 5 bases and V 3 bases, and 3 bases lay outside the gene matches. In nucleotides, the CDR3 is TGTGCCAGCAGCCAGGGACTAGCGGGGGGGCCGGAGACCCAGTACTTC. Translating it yields CASSQGLAGGPETQYF.

This chain links TRBV5-6 with TRBJ1-5; D may be TRBD1 (5 bases). There are 15 residues in the CDR3. Trimming took off 4 bases at V and 1 base at J, with 12 bases between the two ends. Germline V CDR1 and CDR2: SGHDT, YYEEEE. The CDR3 is CASSMSGLSNQPQHF. The CDR3 nucleotides read TGTGCCAGCAGCATGTCAGGGTTAAGCAATCAGCCCCAGCATTTT.

This chain connects TRBV2 to TRBJ1-2; D gene uncertain. V was trimmed by 6 bases and J by 7 bases, leaving 18 bases between them. The CDR3 spans 14 residues. From germline, CDR1 is SNHLY and CDR2 FYNNEI. In DNA form, the CDR3 reads TGTGCCAGCAGGGAGGACGAGTCAGCAGGTGGCTACACCTTC. Translating it yields CASREDESAGGYTF.

This chain connects TRBV4-1 to TRBJ2-3, with TRBD1 as a possible D gene (5 bases). Trimming pared 4 bases from V and 0 bases from J, leaving 26 bases between. Per germline, CDR1 MGHRA and CDR2 YSYEKL. This CDR3 contains 20 residues. CDR3 sequence reads: CASSLLPGAGTFSSTDTQYF. CDR3 DNA sequence: TGCGCCAGCAGCCTGCTTCCTGGGGCAGGAACCTTTTCTAGCACAGATACGCAGTATTTT.

The V and J genes are TRBV3-1 (or the pseudogene TRBV3-2) and TRBJ1-5; tentatively, D is TRBD1 (5 bases). V dropped 3 bases and J dropped 0 bases, with 21 bases sitting between them. Germline V gene sequence: CDR1 LGHDT, CDR2 YNNKEL (reference sequence). The CDR3 runs 19 residues. The CDR3 is CASSQGGRGSLYSNQPQHF. CDR3 nucleotides: TGTGCCAGCAGCCAGGGGGGTAGAGGCTCTCTCTATAGCAATCAGCCCCAGCATTTT.

This chain connects TRBV18 to TRBJ1-4; unclear D gene. The V end was cut by 3 bases, the J end by 7 bases, with 15 bases between. Germline lookup yields CDR1 KGHSH and CDR2 LQKENI. This CDR3 has 15 residues. The CDR3 reads CASSPFEGGGEKLFF. The CDR3 region has the DNA TGTGCCAGCTCACCTTTTGAAGGAGGTGGTGAAAAACTGTTTTTT.

The chain joins TRBV7-2 to TRBJ1-1; D not resolved. The germline V gene has CDR1 SGHTA and CDR2 FQGNSA. This CDR3 comprises 12 residues. V lost 1 base, J lost 4 bases, and 4 bases lay in between. The CDR3 bases are TGTGCCAGCAGCTTAGGGCCCACTGAAGCTTTCTTT. Residues: CASSLGPTEAFF.

This clone was counted a single time. The chain combines TRBV7-2 with TRBJ2-3; D perhaps matches TRBD1 (5 bases). In germline, CDR1 is SGHTA, CDR2 FQGNSA. V lost 5 bases, J lost 2 bases, and 14 bases lay in between. The CDR3 loop spans 15 amino acids. The CDR3 DNA reads as TGTGCCAGCAGCAGACGGACATCTTCCACAGATACGCAGTATTTT. Its translation is CASSRRTSSTDTQYF.

The V and J genes are TRBV19 and TRBJ1-5; D may be TRBD1 (5 bases). CDR1 LNHDA and CDR2 SQIVND come from the germline V gene (reference sequence). CDR3 length equals 15 residues. Deletions cut 7 bases from V and 0 bases from J, with 13 bases between. The CDR3 nucleotides are TGTGCCAGTAAGCCACCAGGGCCTAGCAATCAGCCCCAGCATTTT. Protein: CASKPPGPSNQPQHF. The variable domain in full, with the rest retrieved from reference TRBV19 and TRBJ1-5, is DGGITQSPKYLFRKEGQNVTLSCEQNLNHDAMYWYRQDPGQGLRLIYYSQIVNDFQKGDIAEGYSVSREKKESFPLTVTSAQKNPTAFYLCASKPPGPSNQPQHFGDGTRLSIL.